Each of the 9 T cell receptor beta chains below was sequenced from the same sample in a study of lung T cells in sarcoidosis with Löfgren's syndrome. TCRdb re-called the reads through MiXCR, storing one row per CDR3 protein. The sample has about 19,000 distinct CDR3 sequences, roughly a fifth seen once; the top ten hold 0.65% to 0.9%. Sequenced: CD4+ T cells from bronchoalveolar lavage. Receptors were obtained from a human donor with sarcoidosis (Löfgren's syndrome or another form), or a control subject (not recorded which).

Note on this clonotype: A clone one base away is much larger, so this may be a read error. The chain has TRBV4-1 and TRBJ2-5; TRBD2 might be the D (5 bases). The CDR3 spans 15 residues. Looked up from germline, CDR1 is MGHRA and CDR2 is YSYEKL. CDR3 protein: CAGSQVVASQETQYF. Here the CDR3 DNA reads TGCGCCGGCAGCCAAGTGGTAGCGTCCCAAGAGACCCAGTACTTC.

This clonotype occurred many times. The rearrangement links TRBV28 to TRBJ1-2; D not certain. Germline V CDR1 and CDR2: MDHEN, SYDVKM. The V end was cut by 6 bases, the J end by 4 bases, with 18 bases between. The length of the CDR3 is 15 residues. CDR3 bases: TGTGCCAGCAGAACCCCGGAGGCAGGTGTCTATGGCTACACCTTC. It specifies CASRTPEAGVYGYTF.

As concerns this clonotype: A much larger clone differs by one base, so this may be a read error. V and J are TRBV4-2 and TRBJ1-1; no clear D gene. The CDR3 covers 14 residues. The germline V and J ends were trimmed by 0 bases and 1 base, with 6 bases remaining between them. CDR1 LGHNA and CDR2 YNFKEQ come from the germline V gene. In nucleotides, the CDR3 is TGTGCCAGCAGCCAAGATATAGAGAACACTGAAGCTTTCTTT. The encoded protein is CASSQDIENTEAFF.

The table lists this clonotype with a few counts. This rearrangement joins TRBV3-1 to TRBJ2-7; 7 bases are shared with TRBD2. The CDR3 loop spans 15 amino acids. V lost 4 bases and J lost 4; bases outside the gene matches: 10. Germline V CDR1 and CDR2: LGHDT, YNNKEL (reference sequence). CDR3 sequence reads: CASSPFWEGLYEQYF. The CDR3 DNA reads as TGTGCCAGCAGCCCCTTCTGGGAGGGTCTTTACGAGCAGTACTTC.

As for this clonotype: Given a much more abundant clone one base away, this may be a read error. The chain combines TRBV7-9 with TRBJ2-2; a weak D match, TRBD1 (6 bases). The CDR3 spans 14 residues. Germline assignment: CDR1 SEHNR and CDR2 FQNEAQ (reference sequence). The CDR3 DNA reads TGTGTCAGCAGCCAATCTGGACAGACCGGGGAGCTGTTTTTT. Protein product: CVSSQSGQTGELFF.

The table lists this clonotype with a few counts. This chain links TRBV2 with TRBJ2-1; TRBD2 matches at 11 bases. Germline values: CDR1 SNHLY, CDR2 FYNNEI. This CDR3 is 14 amino acids long. V shed 7 bases, J shed 7 bases, and the junction held 6 bases outside the gene matches. CDR3 sequence (DNA): TGTGCCAGCACAACTAGCGGGAGTTTAAATGAGCAGTTCTTC. Its translation: CASTTSGSLNEQFF.

This clonotype was counted between two and nine times. The chain links TRBV4-1 to TRBJ1-2; no reliable D call. The CDR3 covers 19 residues. Trimming cost V 0 bases and J 4 bases, with 24 bases left between them. Germline-derived CDR1 and CDR2 are MGHRA and YSYEKL. Here the CDR3 reads CASSQDPLLLRTASYGYTF. The DNA for the CDR3 is TGCGCCAGCAGCCAAGATCCCCTACTACTAAGGACGGCCTCCTATGGCTACACCTTC.

The chain links TRBV29-1 to TRBJ2-1; no clear D. Germline V CDR1 and CDR2: SQVTM, ANQGSEA. This CDR3 has 13 amino acids. The germline V and J ends were trimmed by 8 bases and 0 bases, with 11 bases remaining between them. CDR3 in DNA: TGCAGCTTGCGACTGGACTCCTACAATGAGCAGTTCTTC. Amino acid sequence: CSLRLDSYNEQFF.

Of note for this clonotype: An end of the junction does not agree with germline; a read error may underlie this. This chain uses TRBV18 with TRBJ1-1; 7 bases agree with TRBD1. The CDR3 totals 13 residues. In germline, CDR1 is KGHSH, CDR2 LQKENI. The chain's CDR3 is CASSPDRNTEALF. For the CDR3, the DNA is TGTGCCAGCTCACCGGACAGGAACACTGAAGCTCTCTTT.